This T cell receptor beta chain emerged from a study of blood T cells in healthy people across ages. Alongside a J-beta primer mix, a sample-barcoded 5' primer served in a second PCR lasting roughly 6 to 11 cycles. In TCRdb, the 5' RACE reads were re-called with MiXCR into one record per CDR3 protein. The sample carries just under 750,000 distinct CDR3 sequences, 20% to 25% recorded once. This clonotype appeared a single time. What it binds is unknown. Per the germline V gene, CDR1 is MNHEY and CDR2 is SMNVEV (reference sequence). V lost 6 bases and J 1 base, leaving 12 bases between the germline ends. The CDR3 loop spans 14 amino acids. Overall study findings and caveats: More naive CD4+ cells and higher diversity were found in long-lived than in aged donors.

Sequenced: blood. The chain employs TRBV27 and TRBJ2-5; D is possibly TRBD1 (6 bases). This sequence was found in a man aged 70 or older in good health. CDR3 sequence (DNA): TGTGCCAGCAGGGGGGCCTCCGGCCAAGAGACCCAGTACTTC. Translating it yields CASRGASGQETQYF.